Each of the 26 T cell receptor beta chains below was sequenced from the same sample in a study of regulatory T cells in long-lasting Graves disease. For TCR beta, libraries came from iRepertoire HTBI primers and Arm-PCR of CDR3 regions. One entry per CDR3 protein results from TCRdb running MiXCR on the multiplex PCR reads. The sample has under 700,000 distinct CDR3 sequences, 15% to 20% seen once; the top ten hold 20% to 25%. The time point: newly diagnosed GD, antithyroid drugs for less than 3 months. The TCR library was made from RNA that had been extracted from PBMCs in TRIzol. These sequences were also reported in another study, on T cells in Graves' hyperthyroidism and ophthalmopathy.

The sequencing used peripheral blood mononuclear cells (PBMCs), collected at new diagnosis, from a patient treated with antithyroid drugs. The receptors here all came from a woman aged 35-60 years with Graves disease.

The gene calls are TRBV6-1 and TRBJ1-2, with D possibly being TRBD1 (5 bases). Between the trimmed V and J ends, which lost 4 bases and 2 bases, there was a span of 17 bases. The V gene's germline CDR1 is MNHNS and CDR2 SASEGT. CDR3 length: 16 residues. CDR3 coding DNA: TGTGCCAGCAGTGGAGGGACCCCGACATTCAACTATGGCTACACCTTC. Protein sequence: CASSGGTPTFNYGYTF.

This clonotype was found many times. This chain uses TRBV5-1 with TRBJ2-1, with TRBD1 matching 12 bases. Germline CDR1 and CDR2: SGHRS and YFSETQ. V shed 3 bases and J 7 bases; nucleotides not matched to a gene: 2. This CDR3 region has 14 residues. The CDR3 bases are TGCGCCAGCAGCTGGGGACAGGGGGCGAATGAGCAGTTCTTC. Its translation: CASSWGQGANEQFF.

At least ten counts were recorded for this clonotype. The chain uses TRBV18 and TRBJ1-2, with D hard to call. V was clipped by 5 bases and J by 3 bases, with 13 bases between them. Germline V gene data show CDR1 as KGHSH and CDR2 as LQKENI. This CDR3 is built from 14 residues. The CDR3 is CASSSLGVDYGYTF. CDR3 DNA: TGTGCCAGCTCATCCCTCGGGGTTGACTATGGCTACACCTTC.

This clonotype was detected ten times or more. The V and J genes are TRBV2 and TRBJ2-1; 10 positions agree with TRBD2. Germline trimming cut 3 bases from V and 2 bases from J; bases unmatched to any gene: 7. CDR1 is SNHLY, CDR2 FYNNEI, per germline. CDR3 length equals 17 residues. As DNA, the CDR3 is TGTGCCAGCAGTGACCTCTCAGCGGGGGGGCCCTACAATGAGCAGTTCTTC. Translating gives CASSDLSAGGPYNEQFF.

This clonotype was seen many times. J is TRBJ1-1 and V is TRBV11-2, with D perhaps TRBD1 (5 bases). Looked up from germline, CDR1 is SGHAT and CDR2 is FQNNGV. Trimming cost V 5 bases and J 4 bases, with 14 bases left between them. The CDR3 sequence is 14 residues long. In DNA, the CDR3 is TGTGCCAGCAGCCCGGGACGGCTGGGCACTGAAGCTTTCTTT. This translates into CASSPGRLGTEAFF.

This clonotype was counted ten times or more. The chain couples TRBV6-1 to TRBJ2-1; 10 positions agree with TRBD1. J was trimmed by 9 bases and V by 6 bases; bases with no gene match: 5. This CDR3 contains 13 residues. Looked up from germline, CDR1 is MNHNS and CDR2 is SASEGT. The CDR3 DNA is TGTGCCAGCAGAATGACAGGGGGCGGTGAGCAGTTCTTC. Amino acid sequence: CASRMTGGGEQFF.

Turning to this clonotype: A much larger clone is a single base away; this may be a read error. The chain employs TRBV3-1 and TRBJ2-7; D is undetermined. This CDR3 is 15 amino acids long. Per germline, CDR1 LGHDT and CDR2 YNNKEL (reference sequence). The CDR3 reads CAGSQNTGRSLKQYF. The CDR3 DNA reads as TGTGCCGGCAGCCAAAACACCGGCAGATCGCTCAAGCAGTACTTC.

This clonotype has ten or more counts. The CDR3 region has the DNA TGCAGTGCTAGAGAAGTTGTTTCCGGGGAGCTGTTTTTT. It codes for CSAREVVSGELFF. The rearrangement joins TRBV20-1 to TRBJ2-2; the D is unclear. There are 13 residues in the CDR3. Trimming shortened V by 0 bases and J by 6 bases, and 8 bases separated the two germline ends. Germline CDR1 DFQATT, CDR2 SNEGSKA (reference sequence).

This clonotype came up a few times. The rearrangement joins TRBV7-9 to TRBJ2-2; D ambiguous. The CDR3 is 16 amino acids. V was trimmed by 2 bases and J by 6 bases, leaving 16 bases between them. Germline CDR1 and CDR2: SEHNR and FQNEAQ (reference sequence). DNA for the CDR3: TGTGCCAGCAGCTTAATCGCCGGCGCCGAATCCGGGGAGCTGTTTTTT. Amino acids: CASSLIAGAESGELFF.

The genes are TRBV12-3 or TRBV12-4 and TRBJ2-2; possible D gene TRBD1, 6 bases. Trimming stripped 10 bases from V and 2 bases from J, with 17 bases between. CDR3 length: 15 residues. The DNA of the CDR3 is TGTGCCATCAAGGCTTCGGGACATAACACCGGGGAGCTGTTTTTT. Its translation: CAIKASGHNTGELFF.

This chain links TRBV10-3 with TRBJ1-1; no reliable D call. The CDR3 is 13 amino acids. Germline V CDR1 and CDR2: ENHRY, SYGVKD. Trimming left V 6 bases short and J 1 base short, with 9 bases between. CDR3 protein: CAIRRESNTEAFF. CDR3 nucleotides: TGTGCCATCAGGCGGGAATCGAACACTGAAGCTTTCTTT.

The sample holds a few counts of this clonotype. The V and J genes are TRBV5-4 and TRBJ1-1; a possible D gene is TRBD1 (6 bases). The CDR3 has 16 residues. The V end was cut by 3 bases, the J end by 0 bases, with 15 bases between. The germline V gene has CDR1 SGHNT and CDR2 YYREEE (reference sequence). This chain's CDR3 is CASSSPGADLNTEAFF. In nucleotides, the CDR3 is TGTGCCAGCAGCTCCCCAGGGGCAGACCTGAACACTGAAGCTTTCTTT.

This clonotype showed up many times. One end of the junction varies from germline; a read error may be responsible. The V gene is TRBV18, the J gene TRBJ2-5, with 10 nucleotides matching TRBD1. The CDR3 is made up of 15 amino acids. CDR1 is KGHSH and CDR2 is LQKENI in the germline V gene. In DNA form, the CDR3 reads TGCGCCAGCAGCCCCCGGGACAGGGGACAAGAGACCCAGTACTTC. Translating it yields CASSPRDRGQETQYF.

The genes are TRBV30 and TRBJ1-5; 12 nucleotides agree with TRBD1. There are 17 residues in the CDR3. V lost 3 bases and J lost 0; bases outside the gene matches: 6. Germline lookup yields CDR1 GTSNPN and CDR2 SVGIG (reference sequence). CDR3 sequence (DNA): TGTGCCTGGAGCCGGGACAGGGGGCAGGATAGCAATCAGCCCCAGCATTTT. Translation: CAWSRDRGQDSNQPQHF.

The genes are TRBV6-9 and TRBJ2-5; 9 bases fit TRBD2. CDR1 is MNHGY, CDR2 SVAAGI, per germline. J gave up 1 base and V 4 bases, and 4 bases lay outside the gene matches. CDR3 length equals 15 residues. The CDR3, as DNA: TGTGCCAGCAGTTCAGTAGCGGGGGCCCAAGAGACCCAGTACTTC. It specifies CASSSVAGAQETQYF.

This clonotype was picked up many times. The CDR3 reads CASSLLGGTNEKLFF. CDR3 sequence (DNA): TGTGCCAGCAGCCTGCTGGGGGGAACTAATGAAAAACTGTTTTTT. The J gene is TRBJ1-4, the V gene TRBV28, with D possibly matching TRBD1 (5 bases). Trimming stripped 6 bases from V and 1 base from J, with 12 bases between. This CDR3 comprises 15 residues. Germline CDR1 and CDR2: MDHEN and SYDVKM.

This clonotype was observed a handful of times. This chain connects TRBV10-3 to TRBJ1-2; D unresolved. Germline-derived CDR1 and CDR2 are ENHRY and SYGVKD. V was pared by 2 bases and J by 4 bases, with 11 bases between. The CDR3 runs to 14 residues. The CDR3 spells CAISEAVTAYGYTF. The CDR3 DNA is TGTGCCATCAGTGAGGCTGTTACTGCCTATGGCTACACCTTC.

At least ten counts were recorded for this clonotype. The chain recombines TRBV20-1 with TRBJ1-6; D is unresolved. V shed 0 bases and J shed 2 bases, with 8 bases lying between them. CDR1 is DFQATT and CDR2 is SNEGSKA in the germline V gene (reference sequence). This CDR3 has 15 amino acids. This CDR3 reads CSARDKETYNSPLHF. The CDR3 nucleotides read TGCAGTGCTAGAGATAAGGAGACCTATAATTCACCCCTCCACTTT.

This rearrangement joins TRBV20-1 to TRBJ2-3; no firm D call. The V gene's germline CDR1 is DFQATT and CDR2 SNEGSKA (reference sequence). The V end lost 0 bases, the J end lost 9 bases, and 7 bases lay between the germline ends. There are 11 residues in the CDR3. The CDR3 loop reads CSAREEQTQYF. As DNA, the CDR3 is TGCAGTGCTAGAGAAGAGCAAACGCAGTATTTT.

This clonotype was recorded many times. CDR3 residues: CASTGDRDWETQYF. The DNA for the CDR3 is TGTGCCAGCACGGGGGACAGGGATTGGGAGACCCAGTACTTC. This chain joins TRBV5-4 and TRBJ2-5; 9 bases line up with TRBD1. J gave up 5 bases and V 6 bases, and 8 bases lay outside the gene matches. The CDR3 contains 14 residues. CDR1 is SGHNT, CDR2 YYREEE, per germline (reference sequence). Drawing the rest from reference TRBV5-4 and TRBJ2-5, the complete variable domain is ETGVTQSPTHLIKTRGQQVTLRCSSQSGHNTVSWYQQALGQGPQFIFQYYREEENGRGNFPPRFSGLQFPNYSSELNVNALELDDSALYLCASTGDRDWETQYFGPGTRLLVL.

This clonotype was seen repeatedly, ten times or more. The DNA for the CDR3 is TGTGCCAGCAGTTTATTTTCCAGGGACCAAGAGACCCAGTACTTC. Amino acids: CASSLFSRDQETQYF. V is TRBV27 and J is TRBJ2-5, with D perhaps matching TRBD1 (5 bases). The V end lost 1 base, the J end lost 0 bases, and 9 bases lay between the germline ends. Germline V gives CDR1 MNHEY, CDR2 SMNVEV (reference sequence). This CDR3 contains 15 residues.

This clonotype was detected many times. The genes are TRBV3-1 and TRBJ2-7; D might be TRBD1 (6 bases). Germline CDR1 and CDR2: LGHDT and YNNKEL (reference sequence). The CDR3 consists of 14 residues. Trimming cost V 1 base and J 6 bases, with 13 bases left between them. For the CDR3, the DNA is TGTGCCAGCAGCCAAGTGAACAGGGTTGGCGAGCAGTACTTC. The encoded protein is CASSQVNRVGEQYF.

This clonotype was seen at least ten times. V gene TRBV2 combines with J gene TRBJ1-5; D gene uncertain. The V gene's germline CDR1 is SNHLY and CDR2 FYNNEI. V lost 11 bases to trimming and J lost 2 bases, with 13 bases between them. This CDR3 has 13 amino acids. DNA for the CDR3: TGTGCCTCCTCCGGGGAGGGCAATCAGCCCCAGCATTTT. Its translation: CASSGEGNQPQHF. Variable domain in full (rest from reference TRBV2 and TRBJ1-5): EPEVTQTPSHQVTQMGQEVILRCVPISNHLYFYWYRQILGQKVEFLVSFYNNEISEKSEIFDDQFSVERPDGSNFTLKIRSTKLEDSAMYFCASSGEGNQPQHFGDGTRLSIL.

The rearrangement links TRBV19 to TRBJ1-2; D perhaps matches TRBD1 (5 bases). The CDR3 consists of 12 residues. The V gene lost 8 bases and the J gene lost 9 bases, with 16 bases spanning the gap. Germline CDR1 LNHDA, CDR2 SQIVND (reference sequence). The CDR3 DNA follows: TGTGCCAGTGGTTGGGGGGATGAGCGCTACACCTTC. Amino acids: CASGWGDERYTF.

V and J are TRBV25-1 and TRBJ2-4, with D possibly matching TRBD1 (5 bases). With 3 bases removed from V and 4 bases from J, the gap between germline ends came to 10 bases. The germline V gene encodes CDR1 MGHDK and CDR2 SYGVNS. The CDR3 is 14 residues long. For the CDR3, the DNA is TGTGCCAGCAGTGATTTCCGACAGAAAAACATTCAGTACTTC. Encoded protein: CASSDFRQKNIQYF.

This clonotype was counted at least ten times. The gene calls are TRBV30 and TRBJ2-3; 8 bases agree with TRBD2. Germline loops: CDR1 GTSNPN, CDR2 SVGIG (reference sequence). CDR3 size: 15 residues. After removal of 0 bases from V and 1 base from J, the junction contained 3 bases not matched to a gene. The CDR3 loop reads CAWSVRAGGTDTQYF. The CDR3 DNA is TGTGCCTGGAGTGTGAGAGCGGGGGGCACAGATACGCAGTATTTT.